This T cell receptor beta chain was documented in a study of blood T cell repertoires in COVID-19. Study in general: PBMCs, B-cell-depleted T cells, or T cells provided the cDNA or gDNA that made up the material.

The method was immunoSEQ multiplex PCR; TCRdb's version includes in-frame clones alone and lacks a portion of them. The sample records approximately 180,000 clones, 87% being singletons. Looked up from germline, CDR1 is LGHNA and CDR2 is YSLEER. Trimming left V 1 base short and J 5 bases short, with 14 bases between. This CDR3 has 15 residues. This chain links TRBV4-3 with TRBJ1-1; a possible D gene is TRBD1 (6 bases). The TCR originated in a woman aged 45 to 65 with acute or convalescent COVID-19. Sequencing was done on a sample of peripheral blood. CDR3 sequence: CASSQAHLRGTEAFF. The CDR3 DNA sequence: TGCGCCAGCAGCCAAGCCCACCTTAGGGGGACTGAAGCTTTCTTT.